The 4 T cell receptor beta chains below were found in one sample sequenced in a study of blood T cell repertoires in COVID-19. Only in-frame clones appear in the TCRdb table, and some are missing; sequencing was by immunoSEQ multiplex PCR. The sample lists over 110,000 clones; 88% were seen once. The specimen was peripheral blood. The receptor set was obtained from a human donor in a cohort sampled during active COVID-19.

This clone appeared a single time. The chain has TRBV30 and TRBJ2-5; the D is unclear. Germline CDR1 and CDR2: GTSNPN and SVGIG (reference sequence). Trimming pared 2 bases from V and 0 bases from J, leaving 16 bases between. CDR3 length: 16 amino acids. CDR3 in DNA: TGTGCCTGGAGTCCCCCCATGATTCTAGACCAAGAGACCCAGTACTTC. The encoded protein is CAWSPPMILDQETQYF.

This clone was seen only once. The chain carries TRBV19 and TRBJ2-5; D possibly corresponds to TRBD2 (5 bases). Trimming left V 3 bases short and J 4 bases short, with 12 bases between. CDR1 is LNHDA and CDR2 is SQIVND in the germline V gene (reference sequence). This CDR3 has 14 amino acids. CDR3 sequence (DNA): TGTGCCAGTAGTATCCCTGGACGGGGAGAGACCCAGTACTTC. Its translation: CASSIPGRGETQYF. The entire variable domain, with the rest obtained from reference TRBV19 and TRBJ2-5, is as follows: DGGITQSPKYLFRKEGQNVTLSCEQNLNHDAMYWYRQDPGQGLRLIYYSQIVNDFQKGDIAEGYSVSREKKESFPLTVTSAQKNPTAFYLCASSIPGRGETQYFGPGTRLLVL.

The chain carries TRBV2 and TRBJ1-6; D uncertain. The V gene lost 4 bases and the J gene lost 0 bases, with 7 bases spanning the gap. Germline V lookup: CDR1 SNHLY, CDR2 FYNNEI. This CDR3 has 15 residues. The DNA for the CDR3 is TGTGCCAGCAGTGTTGAGGGCTCCTATAATTCACCCCTCCACTTT. Translated, it gives CASSVEGSYNSPLHF. The entire variable domain, with the rest obtained from reference TRBV2 and TRBJ1-6, is as follows: EPEVTQTPSHQVTQMGQEVILRCVPISNHLYFYWYRQILGQKVEFLVSFYNNEISEKSEIFDDQFSVERPDGSNFTLKIRSTKLEDSAMYFCASSVEGSYNSPLHFGNGTRLTVT.

The rearrangement joins TRBV5-1 to TRBJ1-1; D unresolved. CDR3 length: 14 amino acids. Looked up from germline, CDR1 is SGHRS and CDR2 is YFSETQ. The V and J ends lost 4 bases and 0 bases respectively, with 10 bases between them. The CDR3 DNA follows: TGCGCCAGCAGCCCGGTTAAAATGAACACTGAAGCTTTCTTT. Translation gives CASSPVKMNTEAFF. Supplemented by reference TRBV5-1 and TRBJ1-1, the full variable domain reads KAGVTQTPRYLIKTRGQQVTLSCSPISGHRSVSWYQQTPGQGLQFLFEYFSETQRNKGNFPGRFSGRQFSNSRSEMNVSTLELGDSALYLCASSPVKMNTEAFFGQGTRLTVV.